The rows below give T cell receptor beta chains drawn from one sample of a study of T cell responses to AZD1222 COVID-19 vaccine. Using immunoSEQ multiplex PCR, the repertoire was profiled, and TCRdb retains in-frame clones only, with some absent. Among some 160,000 clones listed, about 90% were seen once. The sequencing here drew on peripheral blood, taken on day 0 of AZD1222 vaccination. The receptors here all came from an adult in good health. CDR3s include the opening cysteine and the closing phenylalanine or tryptophan. A D gene is named only where the DNA matches it firmly. A clone size is listed for some rows: how often the clone was seen (once, few, many), or a class if it is expanded.

abundance	v_gene	d_gene	len	j_gene	CDR3aa	CDR3nt
-	TRBV7-6	TRBD2	15	TRBJ2-7	CASSMGLAGVMEQYF	TGTGCCAGCAGCATGGGACTAGCGGGAGTTATGGAGCAGTACTTC
-	TRBV6-5	-	11	TRBJ2-7	CASRGLYEQYF	TGTGCCAGCAGGGGATTATACGAGCAGTACTTC
-	TRBV4-3	-	15	TRBJ1-6	CASSQDNLRNSPLHF	TGCGCCAGCAGCCAAGATAATCTGAGGAATTCACCCCTCCACTTT
-	TRBV9	TRBD1	13	TRBJ1-1	CASSPGTGTEAFF	TGTGCCAGCAGCCCAGGGACAGGCACTGAAGCTTTCTTT
-	TRBV10-3	-	17	TRBJ1-5	CAIRAALGVDSNQPQHF	TGTGCCATCAGGGCGGCTCTCGGGGTGGATAGCAATCAGCCCCAGCATTTT
-	TRBV7-9	-	15	TRBJ1-1	CASSPPKGFNTEAFF	TGTGCCAGCAGCCCGCCTAAGGGGTTTAATACTGAAGCTTTCTTT
-	TRBV2	TRBD1	15	TRBJ2-1	CASQIGQGAGNEQFF	TGTGCCAGCCAGATCGGACAGGGGGCGGGCAATGAGCAGTTCTTC
-	TRBV18	-	15	TRBJ1-2	CASSPPAGFNYGYTF	TGTGCCAGCTCACCACCGGCGGGCTTTAACTATGGCTACACCTTC
-	TRBV28	-	12	TRBJ1-6	CASSFRNSPLHF	TGTGCCAGCAGTTTTCGTAATTCACCCCTCCACTTT
-	TRBV9	TRBD1	20	TRBJ2-2	CASSGEGARAEKSNTGELFF	TGTGCCAGCAGCGGTGAGGGGGCCCGAGCGGAAAAATCTAACACCGGGGAGCTGTTTTTT
-	TRBV7-9	-	11	TRBJ1-2	CASSLNYGYTF	TGTGCCAGCAGCTTAAACTATGGCTACACCTTC
-	TRBV9	-	15	TRBJ1-3	CASSVGTVSGNTIYF	TGTGCCAGCAGCGTAGGTACGGTCTCTGGAAACACCATATATTTT
-	TRBV5-1	TRBD1	16	TRBJ1-1	CASRPRDSAWDTEAFF	TGCGCCAGCAGACCTCGGGACAGCGCTTGGGACACTGAAGCTTTCTTT
-	TRBV3-1/TRBV3-2	-	19	TRBJ2-3	CASSQANPRSFSSTDTQYF	TGTGCCAGCAGCCAAGCAAACCCTAGGAGCTTTTCTAGCACAGATACGCAGTATTTT
-	TRBV6-5	-	13	TRBJ2-7	CASTRPGIYEQYF	TGTGCCAGCACTCGACCAGGGATCTACGAGCAGTACTTC
-	TRBV27	TRBD1	15	TRBJ1-2	CASSTHSGQGNGYTF	TGTGCCAGCAGTACACACTCGGGACAGGGTAATGGCTACACCTTC
-	TRBV25-1	-	14	TRBJ2-5	CASSELGELGAQYF	TGTGCCAGCAGTGAATTAGGAGAGCTCGGGGCCCAGTACTTC
-	TRBV7-2	-	14	TRBJ1-5	CASSFADSNQPQHF	TGTGCCAGCAGCTTTGCGGATAGCAATCAGCCCCAGCATTTT
few	TRBV7-9	-	13	TRBJ1-2	CASSLAGAYGYTF	TGTGCCAGCAGCTTAGCAGGGGCCTATGGCTACACCTTC
-	TRBV27	-	16	TRBJ2-2	CASSRPGGQITGELFF	TGTGCCAGCAGCCGCCCGGGGGGACAAATCACCGGGGAGCTGTTTTTT